The T cell receptor beta chain under discussion was sequenced for a study of T cells expressing NK-cell markers. Looking at the study overall: Seropositivity for HCMV was found in most of the eight sequenced donors, with one seronegative.

This CDR3 spans 13 amino acids. Germline V CDR1 and CDR2: SNHLY, FYNNEI. No DNA is given; TCRdb re-called the 5' RACE reads and lists each CDR3 protein once. Its table records fewer than 400,000 distinct CDR3 sequences. Sequencing was performed on blood T cells: a sorted CD56 or NKG2C T cell subset, CD4+ or CD8+ T cells, or bulk PBMC T cells (not recorded which). The receptor was derived from a man aged 18-75 years in good health. The chain links TRBV2 to TRBJ2-1; TCRdb names TRBD1, which stays unverified in the absence of DNA. CDR3: CASSNPRDREWFF.